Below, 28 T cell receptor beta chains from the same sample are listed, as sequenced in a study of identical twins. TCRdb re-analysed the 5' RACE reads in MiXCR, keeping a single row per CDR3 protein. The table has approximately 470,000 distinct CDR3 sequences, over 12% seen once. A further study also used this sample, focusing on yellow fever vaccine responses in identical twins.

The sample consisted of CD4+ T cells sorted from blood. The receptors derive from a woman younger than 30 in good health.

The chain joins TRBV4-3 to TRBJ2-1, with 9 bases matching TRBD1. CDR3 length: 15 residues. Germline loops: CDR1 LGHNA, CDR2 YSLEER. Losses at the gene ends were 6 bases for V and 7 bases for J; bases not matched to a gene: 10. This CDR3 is CASSSGQGPRNEQFF. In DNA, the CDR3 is TGCGCCAGCAGTTCCGGACAGGGGCCGCGGAATGAGCAGTTCTTC.

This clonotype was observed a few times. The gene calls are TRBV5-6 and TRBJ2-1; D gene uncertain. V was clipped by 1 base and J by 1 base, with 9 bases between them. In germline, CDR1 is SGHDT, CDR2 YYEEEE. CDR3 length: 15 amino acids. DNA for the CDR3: TGTGCCAGCAGCTTGTTTTCTAGTTCCTACAATGAGCAGTTCTTC. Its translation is CASSLFSSSYNEQFF.

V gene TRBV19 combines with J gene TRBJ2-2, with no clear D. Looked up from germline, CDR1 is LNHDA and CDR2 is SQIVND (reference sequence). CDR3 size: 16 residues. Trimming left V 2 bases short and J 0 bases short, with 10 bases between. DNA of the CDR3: TGTGCCAGTAGTATATTCAGAGTCGCGAACACCGGGGAGCTGTTTTTT. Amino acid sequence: CASSIFRVANTGELFF.

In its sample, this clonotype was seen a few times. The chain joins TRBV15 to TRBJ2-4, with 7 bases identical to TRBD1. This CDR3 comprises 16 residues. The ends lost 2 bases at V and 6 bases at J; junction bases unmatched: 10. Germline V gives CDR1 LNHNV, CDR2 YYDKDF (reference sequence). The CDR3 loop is CATSRTLDRAPNIQYF. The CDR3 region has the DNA TGTGCCACCAGCAGAACTCTAGACAGGGCCCCAAACATTCAGTACTTC.

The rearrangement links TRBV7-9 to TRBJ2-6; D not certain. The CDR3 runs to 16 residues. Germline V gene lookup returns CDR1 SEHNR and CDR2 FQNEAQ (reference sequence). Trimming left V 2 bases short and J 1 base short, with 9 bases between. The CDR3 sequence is CASSLQVTSGANVLTF. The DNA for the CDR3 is TGTGCCAGCAGCTTACAGGTGACGTCTGGGGCCAACGTCCTGACTTTC.

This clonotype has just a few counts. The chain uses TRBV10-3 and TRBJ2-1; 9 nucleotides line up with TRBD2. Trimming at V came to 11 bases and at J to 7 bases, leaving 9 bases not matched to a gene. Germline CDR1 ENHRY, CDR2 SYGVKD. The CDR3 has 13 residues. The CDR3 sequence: CASRGGETNEQFF. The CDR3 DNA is TGTGCCTCTCGCGGGGGGGAGACGAATGAGCAGTTCTTC.

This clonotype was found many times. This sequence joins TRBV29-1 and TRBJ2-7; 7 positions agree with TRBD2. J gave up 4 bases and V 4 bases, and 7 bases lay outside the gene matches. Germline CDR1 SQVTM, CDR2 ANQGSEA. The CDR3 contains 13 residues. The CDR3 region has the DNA TGCAGCGTTGGTAGCGGGTGGGAGTACGAGCAGTACTTC. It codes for CSVGSGWEYEQYF.

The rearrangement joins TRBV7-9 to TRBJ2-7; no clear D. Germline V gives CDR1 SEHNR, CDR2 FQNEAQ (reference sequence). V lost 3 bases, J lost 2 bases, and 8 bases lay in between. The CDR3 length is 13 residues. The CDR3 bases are TGTGCCAGCAGCTTCGGTGCCCCCTACGAGCAGTACTTC. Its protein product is CASSFGAPYEQYF. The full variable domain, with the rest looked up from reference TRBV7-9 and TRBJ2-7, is DTGVSQNPRHKITKRGQNVTFRCDPISEHNRLYWYRQTLGQGPEFLTYFQNEAQLEKSRLLSDRFSAERPKGSFSTLEIQRTEQGDSAMYLCASSFGAPYEQYFGPGTRLTVT.

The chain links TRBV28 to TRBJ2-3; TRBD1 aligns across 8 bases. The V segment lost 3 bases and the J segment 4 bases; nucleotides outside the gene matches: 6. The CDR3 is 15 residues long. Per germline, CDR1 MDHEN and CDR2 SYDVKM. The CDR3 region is CASSFFSRGPDTQYF. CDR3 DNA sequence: TGTGCCAGCAGTTTTTTTTCCAGGGGGCCAGATACGCAGTATTTT.

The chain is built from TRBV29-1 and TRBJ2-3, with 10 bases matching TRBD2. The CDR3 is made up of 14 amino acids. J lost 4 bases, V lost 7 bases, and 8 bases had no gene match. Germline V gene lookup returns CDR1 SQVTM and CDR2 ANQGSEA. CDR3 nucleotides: TGCAGCGCAGCACTAGCGGGGAGGGCAGATACGCAGTATTTT. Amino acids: CSAALAGRADTQYF.

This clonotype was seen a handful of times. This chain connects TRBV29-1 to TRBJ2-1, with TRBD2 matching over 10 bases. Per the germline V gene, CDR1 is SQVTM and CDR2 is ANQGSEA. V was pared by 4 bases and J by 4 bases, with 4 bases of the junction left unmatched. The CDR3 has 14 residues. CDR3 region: CSVGTSGKYNEQFF. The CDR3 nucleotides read TGCAGCGTTGGGACTAGCGGCAAATACAATGAGCAGTTCTTC.

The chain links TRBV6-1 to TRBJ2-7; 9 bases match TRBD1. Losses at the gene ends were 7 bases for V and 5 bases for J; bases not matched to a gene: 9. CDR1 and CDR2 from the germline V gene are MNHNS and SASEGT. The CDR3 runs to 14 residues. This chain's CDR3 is CASNLAGTGNEQYF. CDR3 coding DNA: TGTGCCAGCAACCTAGCCGGGACAGGGAACGAGCAGTACTTC.

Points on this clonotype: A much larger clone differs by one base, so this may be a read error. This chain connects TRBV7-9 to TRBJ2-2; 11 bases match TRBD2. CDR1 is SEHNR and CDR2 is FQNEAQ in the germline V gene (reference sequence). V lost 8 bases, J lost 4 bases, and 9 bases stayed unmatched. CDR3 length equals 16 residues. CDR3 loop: CASGWLAGGLTGELFF. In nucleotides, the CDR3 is TGTGCCAGCGGCTGGCTAGCGGGAGGACTCACCGGGGAGCTGTTTTTT. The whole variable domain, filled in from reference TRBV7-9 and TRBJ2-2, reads DTGVSQNPRHKITKRGQNVTFRCDPISEHNRLYWYRQTLGQGPEFLTYFQNEAQLEKSRLLSDRFSAERPKGSFSTLEIQRTEQGDSAMYLCASGWLAGGLTGELFFGEGSRLTVL.

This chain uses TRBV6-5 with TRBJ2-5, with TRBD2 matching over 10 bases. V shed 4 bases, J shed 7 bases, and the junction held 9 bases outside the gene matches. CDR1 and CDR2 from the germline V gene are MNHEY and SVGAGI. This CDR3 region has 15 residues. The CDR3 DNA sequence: TGTGCCAGCAGTTTCCCGACTAGCGGGCAGGGGACCCAGTACTTC. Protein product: CASSFPTSGQGTQYF.

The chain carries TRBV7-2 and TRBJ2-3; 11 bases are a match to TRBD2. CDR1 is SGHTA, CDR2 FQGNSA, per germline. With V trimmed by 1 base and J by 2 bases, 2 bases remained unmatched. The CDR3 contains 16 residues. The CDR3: CASSLVAGGFTDTQYF. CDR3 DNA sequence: TGTGCCAGCAGCTTAGTAGCGGGGGGGTTCACAGATACGCAGTATTTT.

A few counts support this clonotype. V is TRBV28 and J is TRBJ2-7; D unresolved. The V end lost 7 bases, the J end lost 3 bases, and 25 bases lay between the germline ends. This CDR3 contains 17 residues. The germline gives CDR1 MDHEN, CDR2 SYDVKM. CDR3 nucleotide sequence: TGTGCCAGCACCTCGGGCCACCCTACTCGCCCCCTCTACGAGCAGTACTTC. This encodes CASTSGHPTRPLYEQYF.

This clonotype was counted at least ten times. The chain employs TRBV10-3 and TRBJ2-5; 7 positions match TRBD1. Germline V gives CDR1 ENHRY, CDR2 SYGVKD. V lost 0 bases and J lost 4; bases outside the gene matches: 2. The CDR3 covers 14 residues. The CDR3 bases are TGTGCCATCAGTGAGTCGGGGACAGCAGAGACCCAGTACTTC. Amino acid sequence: CAISESGTAETQYF.

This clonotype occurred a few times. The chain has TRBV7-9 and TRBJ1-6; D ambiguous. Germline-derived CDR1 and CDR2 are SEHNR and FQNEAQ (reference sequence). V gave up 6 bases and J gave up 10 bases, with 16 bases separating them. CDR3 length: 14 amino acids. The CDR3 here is CASRPGQGRSPLHF. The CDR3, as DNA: TGTGCCAGCAGACCCGGTCAAGGGCGGTCACCCCTCCACTTT.

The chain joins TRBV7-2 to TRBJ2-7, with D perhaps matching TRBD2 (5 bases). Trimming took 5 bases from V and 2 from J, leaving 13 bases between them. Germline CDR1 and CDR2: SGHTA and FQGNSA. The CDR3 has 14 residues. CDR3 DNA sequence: TGTGCCAGCAGCCCCGAGAGGGTGACCTACGAGCAGTACTTC. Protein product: CASSPERVTYEQYF.

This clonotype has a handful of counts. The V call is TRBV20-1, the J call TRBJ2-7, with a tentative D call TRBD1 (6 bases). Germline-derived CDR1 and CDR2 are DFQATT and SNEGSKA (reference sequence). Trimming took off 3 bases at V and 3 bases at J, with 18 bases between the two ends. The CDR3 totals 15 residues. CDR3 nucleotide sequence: TGCAGTGCTAGTAGTCGACAGGCATCTATCTACGAGCAGTACTTC. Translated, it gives CSASSRQASIYEQYF.

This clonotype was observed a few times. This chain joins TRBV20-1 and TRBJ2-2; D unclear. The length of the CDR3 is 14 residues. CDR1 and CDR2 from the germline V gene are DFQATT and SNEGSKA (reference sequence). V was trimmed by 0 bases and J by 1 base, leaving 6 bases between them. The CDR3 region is CSARDVGNTGELFF. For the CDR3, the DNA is TGCAGTGCTAGAGATGTAGGGAACACCGGGGAGCTGTTTTTT.

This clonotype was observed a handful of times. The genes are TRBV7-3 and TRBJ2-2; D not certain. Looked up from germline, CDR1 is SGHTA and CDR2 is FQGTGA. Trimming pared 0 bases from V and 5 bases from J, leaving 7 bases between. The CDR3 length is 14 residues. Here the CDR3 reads CASSLTSGTGELFF. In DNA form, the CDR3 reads TGTGCCAGCAGCTTAACTTCGGGTACCGGGGAGCTGTTTTTT.

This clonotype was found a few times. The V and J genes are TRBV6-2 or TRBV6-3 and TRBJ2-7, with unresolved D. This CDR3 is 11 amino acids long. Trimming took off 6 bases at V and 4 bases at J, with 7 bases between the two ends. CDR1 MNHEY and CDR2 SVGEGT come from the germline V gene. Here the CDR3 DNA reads TGTGCCAGCAGACAACGATACGAGCAGTACTTC. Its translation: CASRQRYEQYF.

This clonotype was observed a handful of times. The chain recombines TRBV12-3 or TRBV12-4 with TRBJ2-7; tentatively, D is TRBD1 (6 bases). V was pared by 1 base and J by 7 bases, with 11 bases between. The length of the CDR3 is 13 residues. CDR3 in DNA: TGTGCCAGCAGTTTAGGAGGACAGAGGGAGCAGTACTTC. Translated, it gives CASSLGGQREQYF.

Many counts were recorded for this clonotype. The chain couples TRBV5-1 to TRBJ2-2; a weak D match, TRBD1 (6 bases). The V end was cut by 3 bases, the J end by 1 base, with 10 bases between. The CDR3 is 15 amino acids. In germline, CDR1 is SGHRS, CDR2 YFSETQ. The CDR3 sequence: CASSSTTGNTGELFF. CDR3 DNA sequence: TGCGCCAGCAGCTCAACGACAGGGAACACCGGGGAGCTGTTTTTT. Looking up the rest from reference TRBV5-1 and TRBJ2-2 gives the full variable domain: KAGVTQTPRYLIKTRGQQVTLSCSPISGHRSVSWYQQTPGQGLQFLFEYFSETQRNKGNFPGRFSGRQFSNSRSEMNVSTLELGDSALYLCASSSTTGNTGELFFGEGSRLTVL.

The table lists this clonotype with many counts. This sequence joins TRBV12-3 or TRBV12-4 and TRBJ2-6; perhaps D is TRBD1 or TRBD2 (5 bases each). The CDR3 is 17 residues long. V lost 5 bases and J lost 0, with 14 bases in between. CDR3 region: CASSPRDGYSGANVLTF. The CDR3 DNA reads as TGTGCCAGCAGTCCCCGGGACGGGTACTCTGGGGCCAACGTCCTGACTTTC.

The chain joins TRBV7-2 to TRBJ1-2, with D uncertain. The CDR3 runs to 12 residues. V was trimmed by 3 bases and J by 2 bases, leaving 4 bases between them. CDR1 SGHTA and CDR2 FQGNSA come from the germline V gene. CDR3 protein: CASSFRNYGYTF. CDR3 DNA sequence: TGTGCCAGCAGCTTCAGGAACTATGGCTACACCTTC.

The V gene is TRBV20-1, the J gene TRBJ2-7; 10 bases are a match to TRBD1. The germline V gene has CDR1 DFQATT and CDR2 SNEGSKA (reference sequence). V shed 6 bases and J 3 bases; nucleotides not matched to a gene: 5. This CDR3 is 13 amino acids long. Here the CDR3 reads CSALGDRGYEQYF. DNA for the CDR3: TGCAGTGCCCTTGGGGACAGGGGCTACGAGCAGTACTTC.